The T cell receptor beta chain under discussion was sequenced for a study of technical replicates of blood from a handful of donors. Profiling relied on immunoSEQ multiplex PCR, and the TCRdb table lists in-frame clones only, not all of them. The sample has 68,000 or so clones; 95% to 98% are singletons. The TCR originated in a human donor in good health. The sample taken for sequencing was T cells isolated from PBMCs.

The CDR3 DNA reads TGTGCCAGCAGTGCTCCGGGGGTAAGAGTCAGTGAGACCCAGTACTTC. Its protein product is CASSAPGVRVSETQYF. The V call is TRBV6-1, the J call TRBJ2-5, with D possibly matching TRBD2 (6 bases). CDR3 length: 16 residues. V was pared by 4 bases and J by 5 bases, with 20 bases between. The germline V gene has CDR1 MNHNS and CDR2 SASEGT.